This T cell receptor (beta chain) came from a study of blood T cell repertoires in COVID-19 (dated by TCRdb to the early 2020s). The study in broad terms: Recovered participants in ImmuneRACE Cohort 3 were defined by two consecutive negative NP/OP PCR tests, clearance by a healthcare professional, or resolution of symptoms. Collaborator samples came from the United States, Italy and Spain and covered acute and convalescent phases of COVID-19. The dataset comprised deeply sampled blood TCRbeta repertoires from subjects exposed to, actively infected with, or recovered from COVID-19. The material from the prospective study consisted of cDNA or gDNA derived from T cells, B-cell-depleted T cells, or PBMCs. The samples were drawn from two sources: the first 160 participants of the ongoing ImmuneRACE study, and over 950 subjects contributed by 6 global collaborators. Where available, HLA class I and class II types were obtained from metadata supplied by the sample provider rather than from assay-based typing. A de-identified subject ID, COVID-19 status, age in years and sex were almost always included in the sample metadata. The repertoires were made available in a free public database intended to serve as a resource for research on the immune response to SARS-CoV-2. Study-level results and caveats: How much clinical and demographic metadata was included differed by source and by participant, and the metadata was provided uncurated.

Points on this clone: Its antigen is not yet known. Base qualities are missing; no much larger clone stands one base away.

Enrolling through a virtual design, the prospective study's participants ranged in age from about 18 to 100 years and lived across more than 20 United States geographic areas. Cohort assignment in the prospective study relied on participant-reported clinical history from a screening survey and a study questionnaire. Mobile phlebotomists in the prospective study collected whole blood, serum and a nasopharyngeal or oropharyngeal swab from every participant. Over a roughly two-month period, participants in the prospective study had the option of providing additional blood draws and questionnaires. Before DNA extraction, prospective study blood samples were shipped either frozen or at room temperature. TCRbeta CDR3 regions were amplified from genomic DNA by means of the immunoSEQ Assay, a bias-controlled multiplex PCR. Per the source publication's procedure: Within the assay, amplification of reference gene primers was used to estimate how many nucleated cells each sample contained. To quantify the absolute abundance of each unique TCRbeta CDR3 rearrangement, sequence reads were collapsed and filtered. Productive Simpson clonality was computed per sample as the square root of Simpson's diversity index over productive rearrangements. This is the immuneACCESS table as TCRdb keeps it, with only in-frame sequences that have V and J called. A part of the clones is gone; compared with another copy, unresolved V genes explain less than half, and the rest is unexplained. V and J calls plus clone size are reproduced from that table; the DNA served to infer D and trimming. Here the sample has more than 300,000 clones; roughly 86% occur a single time. The biggest ten clones account for approximately 1.8% of the sample.

For CDR1 and CDR2, the germline V gene lists SGHDT and YYEEEE. From the cysteine up to the phenylalanine, the CDR3 has a length of 14 residues. The DNA shown is the 42-base CDR3, in frame from base 1. V loses 3 bases of germline sequence and J loses 7 bases, and the interval between the two ends is 11 bases. Rearrangement joined TRBV5-6 to TRBJ1-6; the D gene is perhaps TRBD1, from 6 matching bases. This sequence was found in a man in his forties in a cohort exposed to, infected with or recovered from COVID-19 (not recorded which). Sequencing used PBMCs or T cells enriched from blood (not recorded which). The CDR3 amino acid sequence is: CASSYGQSNSPLHF. In nucleotides, the sequence is TGTGCCAGCAGCTATGGACAGAGCAATTCACCCCTCCACTTT.